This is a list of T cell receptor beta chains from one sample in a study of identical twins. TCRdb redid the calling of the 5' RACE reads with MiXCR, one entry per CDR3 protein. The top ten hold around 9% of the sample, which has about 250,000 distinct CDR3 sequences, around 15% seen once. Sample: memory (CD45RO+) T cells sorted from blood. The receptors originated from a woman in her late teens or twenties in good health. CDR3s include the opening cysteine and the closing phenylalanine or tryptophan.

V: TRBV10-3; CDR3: CAISESGLAETQYF
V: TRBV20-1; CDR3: CSARDRGAGTSRNTEAFF
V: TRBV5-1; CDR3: CASSLEGGGNQPQHF
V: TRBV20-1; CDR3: CSAHGRGLDEQYF
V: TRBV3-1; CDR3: CASSRLGGASNTGELFF
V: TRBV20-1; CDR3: CSARETGVFYNSPLHF
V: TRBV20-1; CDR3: CSALQAQSSYEQYF
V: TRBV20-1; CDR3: CSAREWVVAKNIQYF
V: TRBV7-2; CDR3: CASSSIDRANVLTF
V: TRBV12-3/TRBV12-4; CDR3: CASSSRYEGAGANVLTF
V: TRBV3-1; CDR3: CASSQGGNTIYF
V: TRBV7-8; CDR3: CASSSDGRSSYEQYF
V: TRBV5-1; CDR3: CASSLKTVETQYF
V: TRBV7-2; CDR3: CASSWSPQGTGELFF
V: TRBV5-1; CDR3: CASSNRTSGIYNEQFF
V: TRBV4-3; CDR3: CASSQDWGLAYEQYF
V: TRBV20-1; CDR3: CSAARRGVGETQYF
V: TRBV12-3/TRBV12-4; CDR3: CASISGGAWNEQFF
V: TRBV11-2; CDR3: CASSPQIRAYEQYF
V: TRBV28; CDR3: CASSLPIGGNSGNTIYF
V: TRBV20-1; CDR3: CSARRGTIPGNEQFF
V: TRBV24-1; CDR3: CATSDQGRGDTQYF
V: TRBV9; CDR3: CASSVDGTYEQYF
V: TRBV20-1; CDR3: CSARDLGSNQETQYF
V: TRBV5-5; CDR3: CASSLSSGGATEQFF
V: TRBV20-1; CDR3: CSARLVEKTQYF
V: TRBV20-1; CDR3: CSARDRDRGRFETQYF
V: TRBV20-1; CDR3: CSARDGGGPGETQYF
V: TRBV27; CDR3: CASSLGFGDRGHEQFF
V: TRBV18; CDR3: CASSAGQLDYNEQFF
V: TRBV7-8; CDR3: CASSDLGTTYEQYF
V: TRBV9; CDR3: CASSAVAYTGELFF
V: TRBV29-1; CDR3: CSAGGPMNTEAFF
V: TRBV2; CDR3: CASSSYEQYF
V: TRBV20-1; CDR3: CSARVGPSAYNEQFF
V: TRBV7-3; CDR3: CASSLTWPAGELFF
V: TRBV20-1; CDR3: CSATSGGSSYEQYF
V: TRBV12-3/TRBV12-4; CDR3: CASSPGLRNEKLFF
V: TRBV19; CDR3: CASSIGPSGSYEQYF
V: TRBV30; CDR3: CAWSVRRASGTDTQYF
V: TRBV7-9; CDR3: CASSQTGLTGELFF
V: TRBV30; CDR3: CAWGMGDTQYF
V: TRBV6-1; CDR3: CASSRGYRDGEKLFF
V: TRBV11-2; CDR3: CASSYGLAWDEQFF
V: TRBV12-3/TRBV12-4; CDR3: CASSLRLAGGNWGRTQYF
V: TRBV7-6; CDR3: CASSQGARQETQYF
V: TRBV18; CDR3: CASSPPSVADTQYF